This T cell receptor (beta chain) was found in a study of blood T cell repertoires in COVID-19. Across the study: COVID-19 samples collected from the United States, Italy and Spain covered acute and convalescent phases. Sources were T cells, B-cell-depleted T cells, or PBMCs; the material itself was cDNA or gDNA.

While infection was still active, Seattle patients were enrolled and then followed longitudinally. As originally analysed: Amplification of reference gene primers was used by the study to estimate nucleated cell counts. The assay was immunoSEQ multiplex PCR, and TCRdb's table has in-frame clones only and misses some. V, J and clone size are taken as reported in that table, and D and trimming were inferred from the DNA itself. The table records around 340,000 clones, around nine tenths of them present only once. CDR1 and CDR2 (germline): SEHNR, FQNEAQ (reference sequence). Deletions cut 10 bases from V and 4 bases from J, with 13 bases between. The CDR3 has 12 residues.

This TCR derives from an older woman with COVID-19, enrolled during active disease. The sequenced sample was peripheral blood. The V and J genes are TRBV7-9 and TRBJ1-1; D perhaps matches TRBD1 (6 bases). This CDR3 is CATGGGGTEAFF. CDR3 coding DNA: TGTGCCACCGGGGGCGGGGGCACTGAAGCTTTCTTT.